Listed below are T cell receptor beta chains from one sample, sequenced in a study of blood T cell repertoires in COVID-19. Some clones are missing from TCRdb's copy, which holds only in-frame ones; the method was immunoSEQ multiplex PCR. The sample has 100,000 to 120,000 clones, 88% seen once; the top ten hold 2.4%. The sequenced sample consisted of peripheral blood. These receptors were obtained from a human donor in a cohort sampled during active COVID-19. Each CDR3 is given with its conserved first and last residue. The D gene is left open where the match is weak. Part of the rows lack a size; the others show once, few, many or a class for expanded clones.

- TRBD1 TRBJ1-5 TRBV19 TGTGCCAGTATGGGGACAGGGGGACAGCCCCAGCATTTT CASMGTGGQPQHF
- TRBD1 TRBJ1-4 TRBV4-1 TGCGCCAGCAGCCATTCCAGGGGGCATCGGGAAAAACTGTTTTTT CASSHSRGHREKLFF
- TRBD1 TRBJ1-2 TRBV5-4 TGTGCCAGCAGCCCGGACAGGGGCTATGGCTACACCTTC CASSPDRGYGYTF
once - TRBJ1-4 TRBV6-5 TGTGCCAGCAACCAGGTCAGGGAGGGCGGAAAACTGTTTTTT CASNQVREGGKLFF
- - TRBJ2-7 TRBV19 TGTGCCAGTAGTTCGTATTCCCGCGAGCAGTACTTC CASSSYSREQYF
few - TRBJ2-7 TRBV5-1 TGCGCCAGCAGCGAGAACAGGGATACCTACGAGCAGTACTTC CASSENRDTYEQYF
once TRBD2 TRBJ2-2 TRBV2 TGTGCCAGCAGCGAACTAGCGGGGACGAACACCGGGGAGCTGTTTTTT CASSELAGTNTGELFF
- - TRBJ2-7 TRBV27 TGTGCCAGCAGTTTAGAAGGGGTCGAGCAGTACTTC CASSLEGVEQYF
few - TRBJ1-3 TRBV3-1/TRBV3-2 TGTGCCAGCAGCGAATCCTATGACACGCACTCTGGAAACACCATATATTTT CASSESYDTHSGNTIYF
- TRBD1 TRBJ1-3 TRBV27 TGTGCCAGCAGCAAGGGGACAGGGGCCGGAAACACCATATATTTT CASSKGTGAGNTIYF
once TRBD1 TRBJ2-5 TRBV2 TGTGCCAGCAACCCCGACAGGGGCGAGACCCAGTACTTC CASNPDRGETQYF
- - TRBJ1-2 TRBV7-2 TGTGCCAGCAGCATCTCAGGGAGGGTCTCCTTC CASSISGRVSF
- TRBD1 TRBJ2-7 TRBV5-6 TGTGCCAGCAGCAAGGGACAGGGGAGGTACGAGCAGTACTTC CASSKGQGRYEQYF
- - TRBJ2-7 TRBV7-9 TGTGCCAGCAGCTGGGGGACAAGCTCCTACGAGCAGTACTTC CASSWGTSSYEQYF
few - TRBJ1-5 TRBV15 TGTGCCACCAGCAGAGATCGTCAGTTAAATCAGCCCCAGCATTTT CATSRDRQLNQPQHF
few - TRBJ2-5 TRBV10-3 TGTGCCATCAGTCGACAGGAAGAGACCCAGTACTTC CAISRQEETQYF
- - TRBJ1-5 TRBV10-3 TGTGCCATCAGTGAGAGGACAGCTAATCAGCCCCAGCATTTT CAISERTANQPQHF
once - TRBJ2-7 TRBV9 TGTGCCAGCAGCGTAGGGCAGGGTGAAGTAAAGCAGTACTTC CASSVGQGEVKQYF
- - TRBJ2-7 TRBV6-2/TRBV6-3 TGTGCCAGCAGTTACCCGGAGAACGAGCAGTACTTC CASSYPENEQYF
- - TRBJ2-7 TRBV27 TGTGCCAGCAACCCCAACGGAGGGGGCCGGTACGAGCAGTACTTC CASNPNGGGRYEQYF
- TRBD1 TRBJ2-7 TRBV12-3/TRBV12-4 TGTGCCAGCAGTCCGGACAGGGAATACGAGCAGTACTTC CASSPDREYEQYF
- TRBD1 TRBJ2-3 TRBV5-1 TGCGCCAGCAGCTTCGCAGGGGGTGTTACGGATACGCAGTATTTT CASSFAGGVTDTQYF
- - TRBJ1-2 TRBV24-1 TGTGCCACCAGTGATCCAGGGTTGTATGGCTACACCTTC CATSDPGLYGYTF
few TRBD2 TRBJ2-7 TRBV7-8 TGTGCCAGCAGCCTTAGCGGGGGGGCCCTCTACGAGCAGTACTTC CASSLSGGALYEQYF
once TRBD2 TRBJ2-3 TRBV6-2/TRBV6-3 TGTGCCAGCAGTCCGACTAGCGGGGTTACAGATACGCAGTATTTT CASSPTSGVTDTQYF
- - TRBJ1-2 TRBV6-5 TGTGCCAGCAGGACTCAGGGTGGCTATGGCTACACCTTC CASRTQGGYGYTF
- TRBD2 TRBJ2-1 TRBV14 TGTGCCAGCAGCCCGGGGACTAGCGGGTACAATGAGCAGTTCTTC CASSPGTSGYNEQFF
- - TRBJ1-1 TRBV5-1 TGCGCCAGCGGCAAACAGGGTGACACTGAAGCTTTCTTT CASGKQGDTEAFF
- TRBD2 TRBJ2-7 TRBV19 TGTGCCAGTAGTATTGGCTCCGGGACTAGCGGGGACGAGCAGTACTTC CASSIGSGTSGDEQYF
- TRBD1 TRBJ2-3 TRBV6-6 TGTGCCAGCAGTTGGGGACAGGGGGGCACAGATACGCAGTATTTT CASSWGQGGTDTQYF
- - TRBJ2-4 TRBV19 TGTGCCAGTAGTAGGGCTGGGGCCAAAAACATTCAGTACTTC CASSRAGAKNIQYF
- TRBD2 TRBJ2-3 TRBV7-6 TGTGCCAGCAGCCAGACTAGCGGGAGGGTAGATACGCAGTATTTT CASSQTSGRVDTQYF
- - TRBJ1-1 TRBV13 TGTGCCAGCAGCTTGGCTCCGAACACTGAAGCTTTCTTT CASSLAPNTEAFF
- TRBD1 TRBJ1-1 TRBV11-2 TGTGCCAGCAGCCCCAGGACAGGAGCCTTACTACGCCGCTACACTGAAGCTTTCTTT CASSPRTGALLRRYTEAFF
- - TRBJ2-7 TRBV15 TGTGCCACCAGCAGAGATCAGGGGCTAGCCTACGAGCAGTACTTC CATSRDQGLAYEQYF
many TRBD2 TRBJ2-2 TRBV4-1 TGCGCCAGCAGCCCCGCGGGAGGGCGGACCGGGGAGCTGTTTTTT CASSPAGGRTGELFF
- - TRBJ2-4 TRBV5-1 TGCGCCAGCAGCTTGGGTCTGTCCTTAGCCAAAAACATTCAGTACTTC CASSLGLSLAKNIQYF
- - TRBJ1-6 TRBV18 TGTGCCAGCTCACCTGAGACAGGATACTCACCCCTCCACTTT CASSPETGYSPLHF
- - TRBJ2-7 TRBV5-5 TGTGCCAGCAGCTTGGAGGACTACTACGAGCAGTACTTC CASSLEDYYEQYF
- - TRBJ1-5 TRBV19 TGTGCCAGTTCCCCCCCCACCGGCCGACAGGACAGTCTTAACCAGCCCCAGCATTTT CASSPPTGRQDSLNQPQHF
- TRBD1 TRBJ2-7 TRBV9 TGTGCCAGCAGAAACCGGGACAGGGGGCTCATGGCCACCTACGAGCAGTACTTC CASRNRDRGLMATYEQYF
- - TRBJ1-2 TRBV7-9 TGTGCCAGCAGCCGAGAGCAGGGGCAAGGAGGCTACACCTTC CASSREQGQGGYTF
- TRBD1 TRBJ1-1 TRBV29-1 TGCAGCGTTGAAAGGGGGCTAGACACTGAAGCTTTCTTT CSVERGLDTEAFF
- TRBD1 TRBJ1-1 TRBV29-1 TGCAGCGTCCCCCGGACAGGGGAAAAGACTGAAGCTTTCTTT CSVPRTGEKTEAFF
- - TRBJ2-1 TRBV29-1 TGCAGCGTTGTAAACAGCAATGAGCAGTTCTTC CSVVNSNEQFF
- - TRBJ2-5 TRBV19 TGTGCCAGTAGTAGTCAGGGGGGTCAAGAGACCCAGTACTTC CASSSQGGQETQYF
- TRBD2 TRBJ2-4 TRBV10-1 TGCGCCAGCAGTGAGAGGAGCGGGGGAGCCAAAAACATTCAGTACTTC CASSERSGGAKNIQYF
- - TRBJ1-2 TRBV12-3/TRBV12-4 TGTGCCAGCAGTTTAACAGGGATGTATGGCTACACCTTC CASSLTGMYGYTF
- TRBD2 TRBJ2-1 TRBV7-9 TGTGCCAGCAGCCAGGGGGTAGCGGGAGTGATTTCCTACAATGAGCAGTTCTTC CASSQGVAGVISYNEQFF
- TRBD1 TRBJ2-2 TRBV7-9 TGTGCCAGCGAACTCGGGACAGGGGAGACCGGGGAGCTGTTTTTT CASELGTGETGELFF
- TRBD2 TRBJ2-1 TRBV27 TGTGCCAGCAGTTTCTCTAGCGGGGTTTACAATGAGCAGTTCTTC CASSFSSGVYNEQFF
- TRBD2 TRBJ2-1 TRBV9 TGTGCCAGCAGCGTAAGAGGACTAGCGGGAGATTGGGCCTACAATGAGCAGTTCTTC CASSVRGLAGDWAYNEQFF
- - TRBJ1-4 TRBV19 TGTGCCAGTAGTATAGGTGGCAGCGTCAATAATGAAAAACTGTTTTTT CASSIGGSVNNEKLFF
- TRBD2 TRBJ2-7 TRBV27 TGTGCCAGCAGCCGCGGGAGCGGCTCCTACGAGCAGTACTTC CASSRGSGSYEQYF
- - TRBJ2-5 TRBV5-1 TGCGCCAGCAGCTTTACCCCGGGACAAAAAGAGACCCAGTACTTC CASSFTPGQKETQYF
once - TRBJ2-7 TRBV19 TGTGCCAGTAGTATAATGGGGGACTCGGGGGAGAACGAGCAGTACTTC CASSIMGDSGENEQYF
many - TRBJ1-4 TRBV2 TGTGCCAGCAGTCAGGTCGCAACTAATGAAAAACTGTTTTTT CASSQVATNEKLFF